A single sample is the source of the 10 T cell receptor beta chains below, sequenced in a study of vaccination and CD4 T cells after COVID-19. Treatment specified: roughly nine-day PBMC culture with coronavirus spike peptide pools or control peptides (ViraFEST assay). The antigens for these receptors are not known. Sequenced with the Oncomine TCR Beta short-read assay was DNA taken from cultured CD4+ T cells. TCRdb reanalysed the PCR reads using MiXCR and keeps one entry per CDR3 protein. Of under 11,000 distinct CDR3 sequences listed, more than 25% are singletons. Sequenced material: cultured CD4+ T cells from blood. These receptors all stem from a human donor with COVID-19.

This clonotype was found a few times. The CDR3 here is CSARDRVGEAFF. Here the CDR3 DNA reads TGCAGTGCTAGAGATCGGGTAGGTGAAGCTTTCTTT. This chain joins TRBV20-1 and TRBJ1-1, with D unresolved. The germline V and J ends were trimmed by 0 bases and 7 bases, with 9 bases remaining between them. In germline, CDR1 is DFQATT, CDR2 SNEGSKA (reference sequence). This CDR3 comprises 12 residues.

This clonotype was counted a single time. This chain links TRBV7-3 with TRBJ2-3; a weak D match, TRBD1 (6 bases). V was clipped by 5 bases and J by 8 bases, with 14 bases between them. This CDR3 has 13 residues. The germline CDR1 and CDR2 sequences are SGHTA and FQGTGA. CDR3 DNA sequence: TGTGCCAGCAGCCCTAACAACAGGGTTACGCAGTATTTT. As protein: CASSPNNRVTQYF.

The rearrangement joins TRBV5-1 to TRBJ1-1; 11 positions match TRBD1. The V gene's germline CDR1 is SGHRS and CDR2 YFSETQ. Germline trimming cut 0 bases from V and 5 bases from J; bases unmatched to any gene: 6. The CDR3 is 16 residues long. CDR3 DNA sequence: TGCGCCAGCAGCTTGGCAGGACAGGGGGCTGCAACTGAAGCTTTCTTT. It is translated as CASSLAGQGAATEAFF. Based on the CDR3 plus reference TRBV5-1 and TRBJ1-1, the full variable domain is KAGVTQTPRYLIKTRGQQVTLSCSPISGHRSVSWYQQTPGQGLQFLFEYFSETQRNKGNFPGRFSGRQFSNSRSEMNVSTLELGDSALYLCASSLAGQGAATEAFFGQGTRLTVV.

This clonotype was seen a few times. This chain links TRBV13 with TRBJ2-3; 9 nucleotides agree with TRBD2. This CDR3 contains 17 residues. Germline assignment: CDR1 PRHDT and CDR2 FYEKMQ (reference sequence). After removal of 5 bases from V and 5 bases from J, the junction contained 14 bases not matched to a gene. CDR3 nucleotide sequence: TGTGCCAGCAGCGGGGCTTTCGCGGGGGGGCCTGGAGATACGCAGTATTTT. Protein: CASSGAFAGGPGDTQYF.

This clonotype was recorded a few times. This rearrangement joins TRBV6-4 to TRBJ1-2, with D possibly matching TRBD1 (6 bases). Trimming pared 8 bases from V and 2 bases from J, leaving 15 bases between. Per germline, CDR1 MRHNA and CDR2 SNTAGT. The CDR3 covers 14 residues. CDR3 sequence (DNA): TGTGCCAGCGCGGCACAGGGCGGCAACTATGGCTACACCTTC. Protein product: CASAAQGGNYGYTF.

This clonotype appeared a few times. The rearrangement joins TRBV6-5 to TRBJ2-3, with D uncertain. This CDR3 has 15 residues. Germline V gene lookup returns CDR1 MNHEY and CDR2 SVGAGI. V was shortened by 0 bases and J by 4 bases, with 11 bases between the two germline ends. In DNA form, the CDR3 reads TGTGCCAGCAGTTACTCGACCGGTAGGGCAGATACGCAGTATTTT. It encodes CASSYSTGRADTQYF.

The chain carries TRBV7-2 and TRBJ2-1; 10 nucleotides align to TRBD2. V gave up 5 bases and J gave up 10 bases; unmatched junction bases: 11. Per germline, CDR1 SGHTA and CDR2 FQGNSA. CDR3 length equals 15 residues. The CDR3 reads CASSQATSGVGEQFF. The DNA of the CDR3 is TGTGCCAGCAGCCAGGCTACTAGCGGGGTTGGAGAGCAGTTCTTC.

V usage is TRBV7-9 and J usage is TRBJ2-7; 10 nucleotides line up with TRBD2. CDR1 SEHNR and CDR2 FQNEAQ come from the germline V gene (reference sequence). This CDR3 region has 15 residues. The V gene end was trimmed by 7 bases and the J gene end by 0 bases; junction bases not matched to a gene: 6. The CDR3 bases are TGTGCCAGCACCCCAGCGGGGGGGAGCTCCTACGAGCAGTACTTC. Its translation: CASTPAGGSSYEQYF.

The chain uses TRBV2 and TRBJ2-7; D might be TRBD1 (6 bases). With 8 bases removed from V and 7 bases from J, the gap between germline ends came to 12 bases. The germline V gene encodes CDR1 SNHLY and CDR2 FYNNEI. The CDR3 is 11 residues long. The CDR3 nucleotides are TGTGCCAGCCTACAGGGTCGTGAGCAGTACTTC. Its protein is CASLQGREQYF. The variable domain in full, with the rest retrieved from reference TRBV2 and TRBJ2-7, is EPEVTQTPSHQVTQMGQEVILRCVPISNHLYFYWYRQILGQKVEFLVSFYNNEISEKSEIFDDQFSVERPDGSNFTLKIRSTKLEDSAMYFCASLQGREQYFGPGTRLTVT.

The V call is TRBV4-2, the J call TRBJ1-3; 9 nucleotides line up with TRBD1. Germline-derived CDR1 and CDR2 are LGHNA and YNFKEQ. Unmatched junction bases numbered 9, after V lost 0 bases and J lost 0 bases. CDR3 size: 19 residues. The CDR3 region is CASSQEVGQGRYSGNTIYF. The CDR3, as DNA: TGTGCCAGCAGCCAAGAGGTTGGACAGGGGCGCTACTCTGGAAACACCATATATTTT.